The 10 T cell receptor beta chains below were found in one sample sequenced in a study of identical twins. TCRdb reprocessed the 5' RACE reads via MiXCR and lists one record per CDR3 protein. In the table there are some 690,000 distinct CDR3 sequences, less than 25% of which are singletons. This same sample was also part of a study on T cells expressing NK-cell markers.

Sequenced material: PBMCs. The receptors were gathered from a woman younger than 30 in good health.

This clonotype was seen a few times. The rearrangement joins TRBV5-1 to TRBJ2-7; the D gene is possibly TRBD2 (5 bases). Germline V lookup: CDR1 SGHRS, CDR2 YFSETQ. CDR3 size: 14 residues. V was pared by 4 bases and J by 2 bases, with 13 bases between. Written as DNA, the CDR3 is TGCGCCAGCAGCCGTACCGGGGTCGCCTACGAGCAGTACTTC. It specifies CASSRTGVAYEQYF.

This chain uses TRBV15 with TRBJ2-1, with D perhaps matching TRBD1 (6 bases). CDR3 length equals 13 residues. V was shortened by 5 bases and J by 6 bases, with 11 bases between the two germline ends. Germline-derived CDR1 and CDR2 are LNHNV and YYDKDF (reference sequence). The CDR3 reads CATSDRYSNEQFF. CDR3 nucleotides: TGTGCCACCAGCGACAGGTACTCCAATGAGCAGTTCTTC.

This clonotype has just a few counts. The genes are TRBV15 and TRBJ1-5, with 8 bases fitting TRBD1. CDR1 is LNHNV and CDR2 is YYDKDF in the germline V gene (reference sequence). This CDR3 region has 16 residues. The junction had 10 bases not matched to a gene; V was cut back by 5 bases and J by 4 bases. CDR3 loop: CATSSTSDRANQPQHF. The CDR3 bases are TGTGCCACCAGCTCGACATCGGACAGGGCGAATCAGCCCCAGCATTTT.

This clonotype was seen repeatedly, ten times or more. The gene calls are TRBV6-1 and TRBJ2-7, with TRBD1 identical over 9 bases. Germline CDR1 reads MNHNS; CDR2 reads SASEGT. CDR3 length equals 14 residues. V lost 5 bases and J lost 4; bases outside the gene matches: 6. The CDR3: CASSKNRGQYEQYF. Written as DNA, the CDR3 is TGTGCCAGCAGTAAGAACAGGGGGCAGTACGAGCAGTACTTC.

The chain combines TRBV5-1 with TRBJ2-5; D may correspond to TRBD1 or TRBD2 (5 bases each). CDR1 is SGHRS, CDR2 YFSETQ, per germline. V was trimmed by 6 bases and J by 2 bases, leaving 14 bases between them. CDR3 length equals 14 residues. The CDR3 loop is CASMRVGAQETQYF. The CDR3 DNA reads TGCGCCAGCATGCGGGTTGGGGCACAAGAGACCCAGTACTTC.

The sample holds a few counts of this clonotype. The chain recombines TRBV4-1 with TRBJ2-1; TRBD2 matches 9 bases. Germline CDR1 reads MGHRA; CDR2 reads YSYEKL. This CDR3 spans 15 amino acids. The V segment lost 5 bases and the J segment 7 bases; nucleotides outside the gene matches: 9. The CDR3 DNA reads TGCGCCAGCAGCTCGCATAGCGGGAGTACGAATGAGCAGTTCTTC. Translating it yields CASSSHSGSTNEQFF.

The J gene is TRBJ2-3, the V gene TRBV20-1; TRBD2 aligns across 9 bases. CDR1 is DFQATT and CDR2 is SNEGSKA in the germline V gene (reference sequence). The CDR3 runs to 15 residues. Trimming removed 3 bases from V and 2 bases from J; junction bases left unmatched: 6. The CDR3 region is CSASALAGPTDTQYF. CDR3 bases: TGCAGTGCTAGCGCTCTAGCGGGGCCCACAGATACGCAGTATTTT.

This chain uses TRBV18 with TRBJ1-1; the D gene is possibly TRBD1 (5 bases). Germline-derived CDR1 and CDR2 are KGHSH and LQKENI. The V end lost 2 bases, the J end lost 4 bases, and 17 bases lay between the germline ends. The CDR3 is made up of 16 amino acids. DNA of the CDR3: TGTGCCAGCTCACCAAATCCGGGGCAAAAGGGCACTGAAGCTTTCTTT. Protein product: CASSPNPGQKGTEAFF.

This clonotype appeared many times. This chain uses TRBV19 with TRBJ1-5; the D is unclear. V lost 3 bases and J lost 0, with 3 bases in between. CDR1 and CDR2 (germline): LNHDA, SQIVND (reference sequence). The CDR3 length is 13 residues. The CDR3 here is CASSIPSNQPQHF. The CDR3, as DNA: TGTGCCAGTAGTATCCCTAGCAATCAGCCCCAGCATTTT.

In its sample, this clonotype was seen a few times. The DNA for the CDR3 is TGTGCCAGCAGCCGAGGCAGGCAAAACTATGGCTACACCTTC. Its translation is CASSRGRQNYGYTF. The chain couples TRBV3-1 to TRBJ1-2; D is uncertain. Deletions cut 4 bases from V and 2 bases from J, with 11 bases between. CDR1 is LGHDT and CDR2 is YNNKEL in the germline V gene (reference sequence). This CDR3 contains 14 residues.